The 26 T cell receptor beta chains below all came from one sample that was sequenced in a study of T cell changes during pregnancy in multiple sclerosis. Data came from immunoSEQ multiplex PCR; TCRdb stores just in-frame clones and leaves some out. The repertoire holds around 100,000 clones, with around nine tenths as singletons. Source: peripheral blood, taken in the second trimester of pregnancy. The receptors here all came from a female donor with multiple sclerosis, enrolled in a pregnancy study.

The rearrangement joins TRBV27 to TRBJ2-1, with 9 positions matching TRBD1. Losses at the gene ends were 8 bases for V and 7 bases for J; bases not matched to a gene: 9. Germline V gene data show CDR1 as MNHEY and CDR2 as SMNVEV (reference sequence). The CDR3 covers 14 residues. The CDR3 DNA reads TGTGCCAGCCGTGGGACAGGGCCATCAAATGAGCAGTTCTTC. The encoded protein is CASRGTGPSNEQFF.

The CDR3 is CASSDRGHQPQHF. In DNA form, the CDR3 reads TGTGCCAGCAGTGATAGGGGGCATCAGCCCCAGCATTTT. This rearrangement joins TRBV6-1 to TRBJ1-5; TRBD1 agrees at 7 bases. Germline V CDR1 and CDR2: MNHNS, SASEGT. CDR3 length: 13 residues. V was pared by 3 bases and J by 5 bases, with 1 base of the junction left unmatched.

The sample holds a few counts of this clone. The chain carries TRBV19 and TRBJ1-2; TRBD1 might be the D (6 bases). The CDR3 runs to 13 residues. The germline V gene encodes CDR1 LNHDA and CDR2 SQIVND (reference sequence). Trimming stripped 2 bases from V and 8 bases from J, with 12 bases between. CDR3 nucleotides: TGTGCCAGTAGTATACAGGGGAAGGACGGCTACACCTTC. It encodes CASSIQGKDGYTF.

This chain's CDR3 is CSVDDRDVGETQYF. The CDR3, as DNA: TGCAGCGTTGACGACAGGGATGTCGGAGAGACCCAGTACTTC. The genes are TRBV29-1 and TRBJ2-5; TRBD1 agrees at 7 bases. The CDR3 runs 14 residues. Trimming removed 3 bases from V and 4 bases from J; junction bases left unmatched: 8. Germline CDR1 SQVTM, CDR2 ANQGSEA.

The J gene is TRBJ2-7, the V gene TRBV27, with a tentative D call TRBD1 (6 bases). Germline values: CDR1 MNHEY, CDR2 SMNVEV (reference sequence). V lost 3 bases and J lost 0, with 15 bases in between. The CDR3 is 16 residues long. CDR3 amino acids: CASSFALRGPSYEQYF. The CDR3 region has the DNA TGTGCCAGCAGTTTCGCCCTCAGGGGTCCCTCCTACGAGCAGTACTTC.

The chain uses TRBV5-6 and TRBJ1-5; 8 nucleotides agree with TRBD1. CDR1 SGHDT and CDR2 YYEEEE come from the germline V gene. Trimming at V came to 2 bases and at J to 4 bases, leaving 14 bases not matched to a gene. This CDR3 is 18 amino acids long. The CDR3 here is CASSFLELGQGYNQPQHF. As DNA, the CDR3 is TGTGCCAGCAGCTTCCTCGAGTTAGGACAGGGTTATAATCAGCCCCAGCATTTT. The full variable domain, with the rest looked up from reference TRBV5-6 and TRBJ1-5, is DAGVTQSPTHLIKTRGQQVTLRCSPKSGHDTVSWYQQALGQGPQFIFQYYEEEERQRGNFPDRFSGHQFPNYSSELNVNALLLGDSALYLCASSFLELGQGYNQPQHFGDGTRLSIL.

The rearrangement uses TRBV29-1 and TRBJ2-7, with TRBD2 identical over 8 bases. Germline V gene data show CDR1 as SQVTM and CDR2 as ANQGSEA. This CDR3 has 15 amino acids. J was trimmed by 0 bases and V by 6 bases; bases with no gene match: 10. For the CDR3, the DNA is TGCAGCGTCTCCACACTAGCGGCGTACTCCTACGAGCAGTACTTC. Its translation: CSVSTLAAYSYEQYF.

This chain uses TRBV27 with TRBJ2-2; 7 bases fit TRBD1. V gave up 6 bases and J gave up 5 bases; unmatched junction bases: 0. The germline V gene has CDR1 MNHEY and CDR2 SMNVEV (reference sequence). The CDR3 is 12 residues long. CDR3 sequence reads: CASSRGTGELFF. The CDR3 nucleotides are TGTGCCAGCAGCAGGGGGACCGGGGAGCTGTTTTTT.

The V call is TRBV30, the J call TRBJ1-2; D is undetermined. V was shortened by 0 bases and J by 2 bases, with 4 bases between the two germline ends. The CDR3 spans 12 residues. Germline assignment: CDR1 GTSNPN and CDR2 SVGIG (reference sequence). The CDR3 DNA follows: TGTGCCTGGAGTGTACACAACTATGGCTACACCTTC. As protein: CAWSVHNYGYTF.

In the case of this clone: One end of the junction does not line up with germline, which may come from a read error. This chain uses TRBV27 with TRBJ2-3; D is ambiguous. Germline values: CDR1 MNHEY, CDR2 SMNVEV (reference sequence). The CDR3 extends over 14 amino acids. CDR3 amino acids: CASSFEPRNSLVHF. CDR3 in DNA: TGTGCCAGCAGTTTCGAACCGAGAAACAGCCTCGTGCATTTT.

V is TRBV30 and J is TRBJ1-3, with no clear D. Germline CDR1 and CDR2: GTSNPN and SVGIG (reference sequence). The CDR3 length is 10 residues. The V end lost 8 bases, the J end lost 3 bases, and 5 bases lay between the germline ends. The CDR3 loop reads CAGHGNTIYF. The CDR3 DNA sequence: TGTGCCGGCCATGGAAACACCATATATTTT.

The J gene is TRBJ2-7, the V gene TRBV19; 7 nucleotides agree with TRBD2. V was pared by 8 bases and J by 3 bases, with 7 bases of the junction left unmatched. The germline CDR1 and CDR2 sequences are LNHDA and SQIVND (reference sequence). The CDR3 spans 13 residues. The CDR3 sequence is CASSAGTIYEQYF. The CDR3 DNA reads TGTGCCAGTTCCGCCGGGACTATCTACGAGCAGTACTTC.

The CDR3 protein is CASSLVQGNEKLFF. DNA for the CDR3: TGTGCCAGCAGCTTGGTACAGGGAAATGAAAAACTGTTTTTT. The rearrangement links TRBV5-5 to TRBJ1-4; TRBD1 is a possible D gene (6 bases). Germline V gene lookup returns CDR1 SGHKS and CDR2 YYEKEE (reference sequence). This CDR3 is built from 14 residues. V was clipped by 0 bases and J by 5 bases, with 8 bases between them.

The chain uses TRBV7-9 and TRBJ1-3; D is unresolved. The ends were cut back, 3 bases at V and 2 bases at J, with 8 bases in the middle. The CDR3 is 14 residues long. CDR1 is SEHNR and CDR2 is FQNEAQ in the germline V gene (reference sequence). The CDR3 DNA sequence: TGTGCCAGCAGCTTCCGGACTGCTGGAAACACCATATATTTT. Translation gives CASSFRTAGNTIYF.

V usage is TRBV2 and J usage is TRBJ1-5; maybe TRBD1 (5 bases). Germline values: CDR1 SNHLY, CDR2 FYNNEI. The CDR3 loop spans 13 amino acids. V lost 6 bases and J 7 bases, leaving 13 bases between the germline ends. The CDR3: CASSGGPGQPQHF. The CDR3 DNA is TGTGCCAGCAGCGGGGGTCCGGGCCAGCCCCAGCATTTT. The whole variable domain, filled in from reference TRBV2 and TRBJ1-5, reads EPEVTQTPSHQVTQMGQEVILRCVPISNHLYFYWYRQILGQKVEFLVSFYNNEISEKSEIFDDQFSVERPDGSNFTLKIRSTKLEDSAMYFCASSGGPGQPQHFGDGTRLSIL.

The rearrangement joins TRBV5-1 to TRBJ1-6; no reliable D call. Germline V gives CDR1 SGHRS, CDR2 YFSETQ. The V gene lost 3 bases and the J gene lost 0 bases, with 7 bases spanning the gap. The CDR3 is 15 residues long. Here the CDR3 DNA reads TGCGCCAGCAGCTCTACGAGCTCCTATAATTCACCCCTCCACTTT. It codes for CASSSTSSYNSPLHF. Filled out from reference TRBV5-1 and TRBJ1-6, the complete variable domain reads KAGVTQTPRYLIKTRGQQVTLSCSPISGHRSVSWYQQTPGQGLQFLFEYFSETQRNKGNFPGRFSGRQFSNSRSEMNVSTLELGDSALYLCASSSTSSYNSPLHFGNGTRLTVT.

The chain employs TRBV27 and TRBJ1-1; 10 bases agree with TRBD1. Germline CDR1 and CDR2: MNHEY and SMNVEV (reference sequence). The CDR3 consists of 18 residues. Unmatched junction bases numbered 12, after V lost 3 bases and J lost 2 bases. CDR3 bases: TGTGCCAGCAGTTTTCTACCCCCGGGACAGGGGCCAAACACTGAAGCTTTCTTT. The encoded protein is CASSFLPPGQGPNTEAFF.

This clone was counted once. This chain connects TRBV13 to TRBJ1-1; a possible D gene is TRBD1 (5 bases). The germline CDR1 and CDR2 sequences are PRHDT and FYEKMQ (reference sequence). V was shortened by 5 bases and J by 5 bases, with 9 bases between the two germline ends. The CDR3 totals 12 residues. In DNA, the CDR3 is TGTGCCAGCAGCCAGGGCCGGACTGAAGCTTTCTTT. It yields the protein CASSQGRTEAFF.

V is TRBV14 and J is TRBJ2-7; TRBD1 might be the D (6 bases). Trimming stripped 0 bases from V and 1 base from J, with 13 bases between. CDR1 and CDR2 (germline): SGHDN, FVKESK. The CDR3 spans 16 residues. In DNA, the CDR3 is TGTGCCAGCAGCCAAGAGACACAGGGAAGATCCTACGAGCAGTACTTC. Translating gives CASSQETQGRSYEQYF.

This clone was seen just once. V and J are TRBV30 and TRBJ2-5, with D perhaps matching TRBD2 (5 bases). Germline V CDR1 and CDR2: GTSNPN, SVGIG (reference sequence). The CDR3 has 15 residues. The V end lost 2 bases, the J end lost 1 base, and 14 bases lay between the germline ends. DNA of the CDR3: TGTGCCTGGAGTTATCCAGGACTGGTCCAAGAGACCCAGTACTTC. It specifies CAWSYPGLVQETQYF.

This chain links TRBV5-1 with TRBJ1-2; D gene uncertain. The CDR3 loop spans 17 amino acids. The germline V and J ends were trimmed by 7 bases and 4 bases, with 26 bases remaining between them. From germline, CDR1 is SGHRS and CDR2 YFSETQ. The CDR3 DNA follows: TGCGCCAGCGCCCCTTCTTCCACAGAGAACATCATCTATGGCTACACCTTC. Its protein product is CASAPSSTENIIYGYTF.

V and J are TRBV7-3 and TRBJ1-2; D gene uncertain. V lost 4 bases to trimming and J lost 2 bases, with 11 bases between them. Germline CDR1 is SGHTA and CDR2 is FQGTGA. This CDR3 is 14 amino acids long. CDR3 in DNA: TGTGCCAGCAGCTCGGGGAGAGCAAACTATGGCTACACCTTC. Its protein is CASSSGRANYGYTF.

The chain joins TRBV19 to TRBJ2-1, with 11 nucleotides matching TRBD1. The V gene's germline CDR1 is LNHDA and CDR2 SQIVND (reference sequence). J was trimmed by 8 bases and V by 5 bases; bases with no gene match: 11. The CDR3 is 16 amino acids. CDR3 DNA sequence: TGTGCCAGTAGTGTTGGACAGGGGGCGATTAAAGATGAGCAGTTCTTC. Encoded protein: CASSVGQGAIKDEQFF.

The chain links TRBV7-9 to TRBJ2-3; perhaps TRBD2 as D (6 bases). Trimming removed 5 bases from V and 6 bases from J, with 18 bases in between. Germline V gives CDR1 SEHNR, CDR2 FQNEAQ (reference sequence). This CDR3 comprises 15 residues. CDR3 DNA: TGTGCCAGCAGCCCCCCTCTAGCGACGCCGGATACGCAGTATTTT. The encoded protein is CASSPPLATPDTQYF.

In its sample, this clone was seen once. As DNA, the CDR3 is TGTGCCAGCAGTTTTGTCGGGGGAGGGGAGACCCAGTACTTC. This gives the protein CASSFVGGGETQYF. J is TRBJ2-5 and V is TRBV28; 7 nucleotides align to TRBD2. The junction had 6 bases not matched to a gene; V was cut back by 3 bases and J by 5 bases. The germline V gene has CDR1 MDHEN and CDR2 SYDVKM. This CDR3 has 14 residues.

The V gene is TRBV6-5, the J gene TRBJ1-1, with 9 bases aligning to TRBD1. The length of the CDR3 is 15 residues. Germline V gene data show CDR1 as MNHEY and CDR2 as SVGAGI. The V segment lost 5 bases and the J segment 3 bases; nucleotides outside the gene matches: 7. The CDR3 nucleotides are TGTGCCAGCAGTGTAAACAGGGGGCTAGACACTGAAGCTTTCTTT. It encodes CASSVNRGLDTEAFF.